The 27 T cell receptor beta chains below were found in one sample sequenced in a study of T cells in women clearing cervical HPV infection. Assay: immunoSEQ multiplex PCR; the TCRdb copy retains only in-frame clones and omits some. Its table records roughly 36,000 clones. The sequenced material came from blood buffy coat. Receptor source: a woman aged 18-70 years with a cervical HPV16 infection that either progressed to CIN3+ or cleared (not recorded which).

With regard to this clone: The read terminates 3 residues before the CDR3 end, so the remaining end is supplied by the germline J gene. The chain links TRBV5-1 to TRBJ2-1; 11 nucleotides agree with TRBD2. There are 16 residues in the CDR3. V lost 4 bases to trimming and J lost 6 bases; unmatched junction nucleotides: 9. Germline CDR1 reads SGHRS; CDR2 reads YFSETQ. The part of the CDR3 DNA that was read is TGCGCCAGCAGCCTGTTACTAGCGGGAGTGGGCAATGAG. Translation gives CASSLLLAGVGNE. The entire CDR3 is CASSLLLAGVGNEQFF.

For this clone: Read coverage stops 3 residues before the CDR3 terminus; the germline J gene supplies the remainder. The genes are TRBV19 and TRBJ1-5; 7 positions agree with TRBD1. This CDR3 is built from 15 residues. With V trimmed by 4 bases and J by 7 bases, 10 bases remained unmatched. Germline CDR1 is LNHDA and CDR2 is SQIVND (reference sequence). This CDR3 reads CASSKGAGDLQPQHF. CDR3 DNA, as far as it was read: TGTGCCAGTAGTAAGGGGGCAGGCGATTTGCAGCCC.

Points on this clone: The CDR3 is cut off 3 residues early in the read; its end comes from the germline J gene. This chain links TRBV19 with TRBJ2-2; a possible D gene is TRBD2 (5 bases). CDR3 length: 14 amino acids. Germline CDR1 and CDR2: LNHDA and SQIVND (reference sequence). Trimming cost V 6 bases and J 6 bases, with 14 bases left between them. The CDR3 reads CASSLLRGPGELFF. The sequenced part of the CDR3 DNA is TGTGCCAGTAGCCTCCTGAGAGGGCCCGGGGAG.

Notes on this clone: Coverage ceases 3 residues before the CDR3 finishes, and the germline J gene fills in the end. The V call is TRBV30, the J call TRBJ1-4, with unresolved D. Germline values: CDR1 GTSNPN, CDR2 SVGIG (reference sequence). The CDR3 runs 12 residues. Deletions cut 0 bases from V and 8 bases from J, with 7 bases between. CDR3 sequence: CAWSVLREKLFF. Partial CDR3 DNA: TGTGCCTGGAGTGTACTGAGAGAAAAA.

Details on this clone: The read ends 3 residues shy of where the CDR3 ends; the end is completed using the germline J gene. The chain combines TRBV20-1 with TRBJ2-7, with 9 bases fitting TRBD1. This CDR3 contains 13 residues. The V and J ends lost 6 bases and 1 base, in that order; junction bases with no gene match: 4. Germline CDR1 and CDR2: DFQATT and SNEGSKA (reference sequence). CDR3 DNA (partial): TGCAGTGCCTCTGGACAGGGGTCCTACGAG. It specifies CSASGQGSYE. The CDR3, in full, reads CSASGQGSYEQYF.

Notes on this clone: The CDR3 end is not reached by the read, which stops 3 residues before it; the germline J gene fills it in. The rearrangement links TRBV11-2 to TRBJ2-7; TRBD2 matches 8 bases. The CDR3 loop spans 15 amino acids. The trim removed 5 bases at V and 2 bases at J, leaving 8 bases unmatched. Germline CDR1 and CDR2: SGHAT and FQNNGV. Incomplete CDR3 DNA: TGTGCCAGCAGCCTGTCCGGGGGGGCTACCTACGAG. Translation: CASSLSGGATYE. Given in full, the CDR3 is CASSLSGGATYEQYF. The entire variable domain, with the rest obtained from reference TRBV11-2 and TRBJ2-7, is as follows: EAGVAQSPRYKIIEKRQSVAFWCNPISGHATLYWYQQILGQGPKLLIQFQNNGVVDDSQLPKDRFSAERLKGVDSTLKIQPAKLEDSAVYLCASSLSGGATYEQYFGPGTRLTVT.

On this clone: The CDR3 extends 3 residues past the end of the read, so its final part is completed from the germline J gene. This chain links TRBV10-3 with TRBJ1-5, with D possibly being TRBD1 (5 bases). Trimming removed 6 bases at V and 7 bases at J, with 19 bases between. The CDR3 length is 15 residues. CDR1 ENHRY and CDR2 SYGVKD come from the germline V gene. The CDR3 sequence: CAIRGTGGRGQPQHF. Partial CDR3 DNA: TGTGCCATCAGGGGCACGGGGGGACGAGGACAGCCC.

Points on this clone: The read comes to an end 3 residues before the CDR3 does, leaving the germline J gene to fill in the end. This chain uses TRBV7-9 with TRBJ1-2; D remains ambiguous. This CDR3 is 8 amino acids long. The germline V gene has CDR1 SEHNR and CDR2 FQNEAQ (reference sequence). The sequenced CDR3 bases are TGTGCCAGCCTGGGC. Protein product: CASLG. The complete CDR3 protein is CASLGYTF.

This CDR3 is CASSLLGQGFLTGELFF. Incomplete CDR3 DNA: TGCGCCAGCAGCTTGCTCGGACAGGGTTTTTTGACCGGGGAG. The chain is built from TRBV5-1 and TRBJ2-2, with TRBD1 identical over 8 bases. The read stops 3 residues short of the end of the CDR3; the missing end is completed from the germline J gene. Per the germline V gene, CDR1 is SGHRS and CDR2 is YFSETQ. With 1 base clipped from V and 5 bases from J, the junction kept 10 bases outside the gene matches. This CDR3 is 17 amino acids long.

With regard to this clone: The read halts 3 residues ahead of the CDR3 end, with the missing end drawn from the germline J gene. The chain recombines TRBV7-3 with TRBJ1-2; D possibly corresponds to TRBD1 (6 bases). CDR1 SGHTA and CDR2 FQGTGA come from the germline V gene. CDR3 length: 14 residues. V dropped 2 bases and J dropped 7 bases, with 14 bases sitting between them. CDR3 DNA (partial): TGTGCCAGCAGCTTATGGCCATCACAGGGTGGC. This sequence encodes CASSLWPSQGG. Given in full, the CDR3 is CASSLWPSQGGYTF.

Regarding this clone: Read coverage stops 3 residues before the CDR3 terminus; the germline J gene supplies the remainder. The gene calls are TRBV2 and TRBJ2-1, with D possibly being TRBD2 (7 bases). Germline assignment: CDR1 SNHLY and CDR2 FYNNEI. The V end lost 4 bases, the J end lost 8 bases, and 15 bases lay between the germline ends. The CDR3 is 14 residues long. The CDR3 region is CASSVVGAGDEQFF. CDR3 DNA (partial): TGTGCCAGCAGTGTTGTGGGGGCGGGGGATGAG. Looking up the rest from reference TRBV2 and TRBJ2-1 gives the full variable domain: EPEVTQTPSHQVTQMGQEVILRCVPISNHLYFYWYRQILGQKVEFLVSFYNNEISEKSEIFDDQFSVERPDGSNFTLKIRSTKLEDSAMYFCASSVVGAGDEQFFGPGTRLTVL.

CDR3 amino acids: CASSLGQGAGEQFF. Partial CDR3 DNA: TGTGCCAGCAGCCTGGGACAGGGGGCAGGTGAG. The V and J genes are TRBV5-6 and TRBJ2-1; TRBD1 aligns across 12 bases. The CDR3 end is not reached by the read, which stops 3 residues before it; the germline J gene fills it in. The CDR3 totals 14 residues. V shed 4 bases and J 9 bases; nucleotides not matched to a gene: 5. Germline V gene data show CDR1 as SGHDT and CDR2 as YYEEEE.

Comments on this clone: The read finishes 3 residues shy of the CDR3 end, and the germline J gene is used to complete it. V and J are TRBV19 and TRBJ2-1; 10 positions agree with TRBD2. Germline CDR1 and CDR2: LNHDA and SQIVND (reference sequence). V lost 7 bases, J lost 0 bases, and 3 bases stayed unmatched. The CDR3 consists of 15 residues. The sequenced CDR3 bases are TGTGCCAGTACTAGCGGGGGCAGCTCCTACAATGAG. This gives the protein CASTSGGSSYNE. The full CDR3 sequence reads CASTSGGSSYNEQFF.

With regard to this clone: The read is 3 residues too short to cover the CDR3 end, so that end is filled in from the germline J gene. The rearrangement uses TRBV13 and TRBJ2-7, with TRBD1 identical over 7 bases. Germline loops: CDR1 PRHDT, CDR2 FYEKMQ (reference sequence). J gave up 3 bases and V 5 bases, and 10 bases lay outside the gene matches. The CDR3 contains 15 residues. CDR3 bases read: TGTGCCAGCAGCGGACCCGGACAGGATATCTACGAG. It translates to CASSGPGQDIYE. The full CDR3 protein is CASSGPGQDIYEQYF.

The CDR3 sequence: CASSQGRLAGAGGKTQYF. The CDR3 bases that were read are TGTGCCAGCAGCCAAGGAAGGCTAGCGGGAGCAGGGGGGAAGACC. This sequence joins TRBV4-2 and TRBJ2-5; 10 positions agree with TRBD2. The read terminates 3 residues before the CDR3 end, so the remaining end is supplied by the germline J gene. Trimming at V came to 1 base and at J to 6 bases, leaving 14 bases not matched to a gene. Germline assignment: CDR1 LGHNA and CDR2 YNFKEQ. The length of the CDR3 is 18 residues.

Worth noting for this clone: The sequenced fragment ends 3 residues before the CDR3 boundary, so the rest is inferred from the germline J gene. The J gene is TRBJ2-2, the V gene TRBV2, with TRBD1 matching over 9 bases. The CDR3 has 14 amino acids. Germline CDR1 and CDR2: SNHLY and FYNNEI. The part of the CDR3 DNA that was read is TGTGCCAGCAGCCTCGACAGGGGGTTTTCACCG. It translates to CASSLDRGFSP. The entire CDR3 protein is CASSLDRGFSPLFF.

A note on this clone: The read terminates 3 residues before the CDR3 end, so the remaining end is supplied by the germline J gene. The chain links TRBV30 to TRBJ1-2; no firm D call. Deletions cut 0 bases from V and 1 base from J, with 12 bases between. The CDR3 extends over 15 amino acids. Germline CDR1 reads GTSNPN; CDR2 reads SVGIG (reference sequence). The covered CDR3 bases are TGTGCCTGGAGTGTCCGCCCTGGCCTTAACTATGGC. Its protein is CAWSVRPGLNYG. The entire CDR3 protein reads CAWSVRPGLNYGYTF.

For this clone: From the germline J gene comes the end of the CDR3, since the read stops 3 residues before it. The chain carries TRBV30 and TRBJ1-1, with D uncertain. CDR1 is GTSNPN and CDR2 is SVGIG in the germline V gene (reference sequence). There are 12 residues in the CDR3. The V gene lost 2 bases and the J gene lost 7 bases, with 11 bases spanning the gap. The chain's CDR3 is CAWSQWANEAFF. CDR3 bases read: TGTGCCTGGAGTCAATGGGCGAATGAA. The full variable domain, rest sourced from reference TRBV30 and TRBJ1-1, is SQTIHQWPATLVQPVGSPLSLECTVEGTSNPNLYWYRQAAGRGLQLLFYSVGIGQISSEVPQNLSASRPQDRQFILSSKKLLLSDSGFYLCAWSQWANEAFFGQGTRLTVV.

Points on this clone: The read stops 3 residues short of the end of the CDR3; the missing end is completed from the germline J gene. The V and J genes are TRBV16 and TRBJ1-1; D uncertain. This CDR3 is 16 amino acids long. Trimming took 1 base from V and 1 from J, leaving 13 bases between them. Germline V gives CDR1 KGHSY, CDR2 FQNENV. The CDR3 region is CASSQLVSGPNTEAFF. The sequenced CDR3 bases are TGTGCCAGCAGCCAATTAGTAAGCGGTCCGAACACTGAA.

A note on this clone: The sequenced fragment ends 3 residues before the CDR3 boundary, so the rest is inferred from the germline J gene. The rearrangement links TRBV2 to TRBJ2-1, with 10 nucleotides matching TRBD2. The CDR3 extends over 15 amino acids. The trim removed 6 bases at V and 8 bases at J, leaving 10 bases unmatched. Germline lookup yields CDR1 SNHLY and CDR2 FYNNEI. CDR3 sequence: CASSPASGSFYEQFF. The CDR3 DNA, read in part, is TGTGCCAGCAGCCCTGCTAGCGGGAGTTTCTATGAG.

Note on this clone: The sequence runs out 3 residues before the end of the CDR3; the remainder is reconstructed from the germline J gene. The chain has TRBV7-6 and TRBJ2-1; TRBD2 might be the D (6 bases). V was shortened by 5 bases and J by 1 base, with 6 bases between the two germline ends. The V gene's germline CDR1 is SGHVS and CDR2 FNYEAQ. The CDR3 contains 13 residues. CDR3 DNA (partial): TGTGCCAGCAGCGGGGGGTCCTACAATGAG. It encodes CASSGGSYNE. The whole CDR3 reads CASSGGSYNEQFF.

Turning to this clone: The read halts 3 residues ahead of the CDR3 end, with the missing end drawn from the germline J gene. V gene TRBV12-3 or TRBV12-4 combines with J gene TRBJ1-1; no clear D. This CDR3 has 13 amino acids. V lost 2 bases, J lost 1 base, and 5 bases lay in between. The CDR3 DNA, read in part, is TGTGCCAGCAGTTTATCGGGGAACACTGAA. This gives the protein CASSLSGNTE. The full CDR3 reads CASSLSGNTEAFF.

As regards this clone: The read gets to within 3 residues of the CDR3 end, and the germline J gene fills in the rest. The chain employs TRBV7-9 and TRBJ1-1; D is possibly TRBD1 (6 bases). This CDR3 contains 13 residues. Trimming cost V 7 bases and J 3 bases, with 12 bases left between them. The germline V gene encodes CDR1 SEHNR and CDR2 FQNEAQ (reference sequence). The CDR3 sequence is CASTQQGYTEAFF. The sequenced part of the CDR3 DNA is TGTGCCAGCACCCAGCAGGGGTACACTGAA.

For this clone: The CDR3 extends 3 residues past the end of the read, so its final part is completed from the germline J gene. The gene calls are TRBV7-2 and TRBJ2-2, with D perhaps TRBD1 (6 bases). CDR3 length: 14 amino acids. V gave up 3 bases and J gave up 3 bases, with 8 bases separating them. Germline V lookup: CDR1 SGHTA, CDR2 FQGNSA. CDR3 DNA (partial): TGTGCCAGCAGCTTTACAGGGCACACCGGGGAG. Amino acids: CASSFTGHTGE. The CDR3, in full, reads CASSFTGHTGELFF.

A remark on this clone: The DNA ends 3 residues before the CDR3 does, and the rest of the CDR3 is filled in from the germline J gene. The rearrangement links TRBV20-1 to TRBJ1-5; a possible D gene is TRBD1 (5 bases). Germline V gives CDR1 DFQATT, CDR2 SNEGSKA (reference sequence). The V gene lost 0 bases and the J gene lost 2 bases, with 8 bases spanning the gap. This CDR3 is 14 amino acids long. The sequenced part of the CDR3 DNA is TGCAGTGCTAGAGAGACAGACGGCAATCAGCCC. Translation gives CSARETDGNQP. The full-length CDR3 reads as CSARETDGNQPQHF.

Points on this clone: The read ends 3 residues shy of where the CDR3 ends; the end is completed using the germline J gene. The chain has TRBV11-2 and TRBJ2-1, with D perhaps TRBD2 (5 bases). There are 13 residues in the CDR3. Deletions cut 2 bases from V and 4 bases from J, with 6 bases between. Germline V CDR1 and CDR2: SGHAT, FQNNGV. Partial CDR3 DNA: TGTGCCAGCAGCTTAAGCGGTTACAATGAG. Encoded protein: CASSLSGYNE. The whole CDR3 protein reads CASSLSGYNEQFF.

Turning to this clone: The read stops 3 residues short of the end of the CDR3; the missing end is completed from the germline J gene. The chain couples TRBV5-4 to TRBJ2-7, with D tentatively TRBD1 (5 bases). Trimming removed 4 bases at V and 0 bases at J, with 14 bases between. There are 15 residues in the CDR3. CDR1 SGHNT and CDR2 YYREEE come from the germline V gene (reference sequence). Partial CDR3 DNA: TGTGCCAGCAGCCTCAGGGCATCGAGCTCCTACGAG. Its protein product is CASSLRASSSYE. The full CDR3 protein reads CASSLRASSSYEQYF.